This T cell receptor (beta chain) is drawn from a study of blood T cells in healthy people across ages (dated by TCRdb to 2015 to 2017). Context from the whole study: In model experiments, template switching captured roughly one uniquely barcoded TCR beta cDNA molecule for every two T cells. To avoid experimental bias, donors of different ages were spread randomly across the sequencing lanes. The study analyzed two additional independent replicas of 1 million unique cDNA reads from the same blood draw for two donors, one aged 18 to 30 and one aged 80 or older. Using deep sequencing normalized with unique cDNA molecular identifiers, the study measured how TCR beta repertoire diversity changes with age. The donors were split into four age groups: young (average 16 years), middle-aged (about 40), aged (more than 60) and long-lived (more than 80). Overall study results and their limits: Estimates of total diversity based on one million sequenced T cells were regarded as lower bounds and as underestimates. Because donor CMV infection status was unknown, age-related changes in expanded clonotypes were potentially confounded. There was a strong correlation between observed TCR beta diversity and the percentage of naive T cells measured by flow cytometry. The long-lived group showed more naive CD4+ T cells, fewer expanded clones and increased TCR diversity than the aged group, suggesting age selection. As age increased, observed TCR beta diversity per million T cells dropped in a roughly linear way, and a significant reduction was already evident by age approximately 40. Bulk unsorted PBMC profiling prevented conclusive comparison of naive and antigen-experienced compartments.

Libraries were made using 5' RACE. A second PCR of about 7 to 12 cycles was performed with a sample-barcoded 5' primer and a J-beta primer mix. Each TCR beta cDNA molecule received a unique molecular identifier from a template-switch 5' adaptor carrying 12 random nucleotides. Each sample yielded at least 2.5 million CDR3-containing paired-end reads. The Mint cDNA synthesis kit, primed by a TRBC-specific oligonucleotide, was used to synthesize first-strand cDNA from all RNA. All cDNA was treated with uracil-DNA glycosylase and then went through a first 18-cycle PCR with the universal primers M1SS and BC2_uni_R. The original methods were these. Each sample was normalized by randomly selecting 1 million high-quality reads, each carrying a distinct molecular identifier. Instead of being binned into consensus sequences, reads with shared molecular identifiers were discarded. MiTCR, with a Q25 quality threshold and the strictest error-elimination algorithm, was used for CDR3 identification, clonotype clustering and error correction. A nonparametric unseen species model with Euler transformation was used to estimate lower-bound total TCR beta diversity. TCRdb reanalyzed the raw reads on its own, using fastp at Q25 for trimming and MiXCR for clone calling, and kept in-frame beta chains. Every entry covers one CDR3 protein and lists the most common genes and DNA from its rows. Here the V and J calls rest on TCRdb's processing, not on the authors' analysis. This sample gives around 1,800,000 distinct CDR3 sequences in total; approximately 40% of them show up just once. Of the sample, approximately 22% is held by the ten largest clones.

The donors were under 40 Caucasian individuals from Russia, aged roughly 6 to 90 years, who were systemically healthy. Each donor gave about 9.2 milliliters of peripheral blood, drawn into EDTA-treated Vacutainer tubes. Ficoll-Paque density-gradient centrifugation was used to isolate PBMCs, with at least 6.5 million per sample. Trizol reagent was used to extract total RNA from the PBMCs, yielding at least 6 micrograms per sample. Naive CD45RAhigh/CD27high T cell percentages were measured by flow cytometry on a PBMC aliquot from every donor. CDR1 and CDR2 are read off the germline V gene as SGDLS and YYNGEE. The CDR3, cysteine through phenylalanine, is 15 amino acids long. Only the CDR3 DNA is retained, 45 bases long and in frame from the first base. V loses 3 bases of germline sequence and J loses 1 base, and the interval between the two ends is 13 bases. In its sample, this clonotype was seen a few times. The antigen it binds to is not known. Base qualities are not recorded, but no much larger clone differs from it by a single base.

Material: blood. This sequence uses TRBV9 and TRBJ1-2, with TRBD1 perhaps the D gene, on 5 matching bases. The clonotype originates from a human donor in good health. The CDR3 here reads CASSAGGGDNYGYTF. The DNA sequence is TGTGCCAGCAGCGCGGGTGGGGGAGATAACTATGGCTACACCTTC.